The 32 T cell receptor beta chains given below trace back to one sample, sequenced in a study of molecular identifiers for immune sequencing clone quantification. In TCRdb, the PCR reads were re-called with MiXCR into one record per CDR3 protein. This sample has about half a million distinct CDR3 sequences, with 20% to 25% found just once. The material sequenced was naive CD8+ T cells from blood, with Jurkat cell RNA spiked in. Described subset: FACS-sorted CD8+CD4-CCR7+CD45RA+ naive T cells. All receptors derive from a human donor in good health. Some libraries in this study had Jurkat cell RNA spiked in.

This clonotype was seen only a few times. The chain has TRBV12-3 or TRBV12-4 and TRBJ1-1; D uncertain. This CDR3 has 14 residues. The V gene lost 6 bases and the J gene lost 0 bases, with 11 bases spanning the gap. CDR3 coding DNA: TGTGCCAGCAGGACGACAATAATGAACACTGAAGCTTTCTTT. Residues: CASRTTIMNTEAFF.

This clonotype has only a few counts. The chain recombines TRBV5-6 with TRBJ2-5, with a tentative D call TRBD1 (6 bases). The V and J ends lost 0 bases and 2 bases respectively, with 11 bases between them. The CDR3 runs 15 residues. Germline V lookup: CDR1 SGHDT, CDR2 YYEEEE. The DNA for the CDR3 is TGTGCCAGCAGCTTGGAAATCAGGGGACAAGAGACCCAGTACTTC. It translates to CASSLEIRGQETQYF.

This clonotype was seen many times. This chain uses TRBV12-3 or TRBV12-4 with TRBJ2-3; possibly TRBD2 for D (5 bases). The V gene lost 3 bases and the J gene lost 1 base, with 14 bases spanning the gap. The CDR3 is 16 residues long. The CDR3 nucleotides are TGTGCCAGCAGTTTCGGACTCCATGAGGGCACAGATACGCAGTATTTT. Translated: CASSFGLHEGTDTQYF.

Points on this clonotype: This sequence may be a read error, since a much larger clone differs from it by one base. J is TRBJ1-1 and V is TRBV25-1, with a weak D call TRBD1 (5 bases). Germline CDR1 is MGHDK and CDR2 is SYGVNS. V was shortened by 11 bases and J by 6 bases, with 16 bases between the two germline ends. CDR3 length: 12 residues. CDR3 bases: TGTGCCCCCCAGCCCGGGACGGCTGAAGCTTTCTTT. Its translation: CAPQPGTAEAFF.

About this clonotype itself: The missing conserved phenylalanine or tryptophan at the end of this CDR3 makes a read error likely. The chain couples TRBV13 to TRBJ2-3; 10 bases fit TRBD2. Looked up from germline, CDR1 is PRHDT and CDR2 is FYEKMQ (reference sequence). This CDR3 is 16 amino acids long. With 1 base clipped from V and 5 bases from J, the junction kept 6 bases outside the gene matches. The CDR3 loop is CASSLEPSGSGDTQYS. As DNA, the CDR3 is TGTGCCAGCAGCTTAGAACCTAGCGGGAGCGGAGATACGCAGTATTCT.

This clonotype showed up just a few times. A read error may explain this, as a much larger clone is one base away. The chain couples TRBV12-5 to TRBJ2-3; no reliable D call. CDR1 LGHNT and CDR2 FRNRAP come from the germline V gene. The CDR3 spans 11 residues. The CDR3 loop reads CASGPEDTQSF. CDR3 nucleotide sequence: TGTGCTAGTGGCCCGGAAGATACGCAGTCTTTT.

This clonotype was picked up a small number of times. This chain connects TRBV20-1 to TRBJ1-1; TRBD1 matches 12 bases. CDR1 is DFQATT, CDR2 SNEGSKA, per germline (reference sequence). The CDR3 covers 17 residues. V dropped 5 bases and J dropped 7; count of bases not matched to a gene: 17. This CDR3 reads CSAPPLTPGTGGVEAFF. The CDR3 nucleotides read TGCAGTGCTCCTCCCCTGACCCCCGGGACAGGGGGCGTTGAAGCTTTCTTT.

This clonotype showed up many times. The chain links TRBV5-4 to TRBJ2-7; 12 bases match TRBD2. This CDR3 spans 14 amino acids. CDR1 is SGHNT, CDR2 YYREEE, per germline (reference sequence). Trimming cost V 4 bases and J 5 bases; bases outside gene matches: 4. The CDR3 here is CASSPGLAGNEQYF. In DNA form, the CDR3 reads TGTGCCAGCAGCCCCGGACTAGCGGGAAACGAGCAGTACTTC.

This clonotype was seen only a few times. The chain joins TRBV7-9 to TRBJ1-5; no firm D call. The germline V gene encodes CDR1 SEHNR and CDR2 FQNEAQ (reference sequence). The CDR3 loop spans 17 amino acids. Trimming left V 0 bases short and J 0 bases short, with 12 bases between. The CDR3 region has the DNA TGTGCCAGCAGCTTAGCGACGTCACCAAATAGCAATCAGCCCCAGCATTTT. It translates to CASSLATSPNSNQPQHF.

This clonotype was detected ten times or more. V gene TRBV29-1 combines with J gene TRBJ2-5; D is possibly TRBD2 (6 bases). V was cut by 6 bases and J by 4 bases, with 15 bases left in between. There are 13 residues in the CDR3. The germline gives CDR1 SQVTM, CDR2 ANQGSEA. The DNA for the CDR3 is TGCAGCGTGCCCTGGGGGGTAGGAGAGACCCAGTACTTC. Protein product: CSVPWGVGETQYF.

This chain joins TRBV6-5 and TRBJ1-2; 8 bases are a match to TRBD1. The CDR3 has 17 amino acids. J was trimmed by 5 bases and V by 0 bases; bases with no gene match: 11. The V gene's germline CDR1 is MNHEY and CDR2 SVGAGI. The CDR3 reads CASSYSAGGIRPYGYTF. The DNA of the CDR3 is TGTGCCAGCAGTTACTCTGCAGGGGGCATTCGTCCTTATGGCTACACCTTC.

This clonotype has ten or more counts. This sequence joins TRBV6-2 or TRBV6-3 and TRBJ1-5; no clear D gene. In germline, CDR1 is MNHEY, CDR2 SVGEGT. Trimming removed 0 bases from V and 6 bases from J, with 3 bases in between. This CDR3 spans 12 amino acids. CDR3 in amino acids: CASSYSAQPQHF. Here the CDR3 DNA reads TGTGCCAGCAGTTACTCAGCTCAGCCCCAGCATTTT.

The chain is built from TRBV10-2 and TRBJ1-5; maybe TRBD1 (5 bases). The CDR3 contains 15 residues. Between the trimmed V and J ends, which lost 3 bases and 9 bases, there was a span of 18 bases. CDR1 WSHSY and CDR2 SAAADI come from the germline V gene. DNA for the CDR3: TGCGCCAGCAGTGATGAGAGGGGACGGGGGGGGCCCCAGCATTTT. It is translated as CASSDERGRGGPQHF.

In its sample, this clonotype was seen a few times. The chain uses TRBV11-2 and TRBJ2-1; D may be TRBD1 or TRBD2 (5 bases each). Germline values: CDR1 SGHAT, CDR2 FQNNGV. V was pared by 4 bases and J by 4 bases, with 20 bases between. The CDR3 contains 17 residues. This CDR3 is CASSSRELGERYNEQFF. The CDR3, as DNA: TGTGCCAGCAGCTCCCGGGAATTGGGGGAAAGATACAATGAGCAGTTCTTC.

A few counts support this clonotype. V is TRBV2 and J is TRBJ1-3, with D uncertain. Germline V gene sequence: CDR1 SNHLY, CDR2 FYNNEI. Between the trimmed V and J ends, which lost 2 bases and 0 bases, there was a span of 14 bases. The CDR3 consists of 17 residues. The CDR3: CASSEWAFGSSGNTIYF. CDR3 sequence (DNA): TGTGCCAGCAGTGAATGGGCTTTTGGCAGCTCTGGAAACACCATATATTTT.

This clonotype showed up just a few times. V usage is TRBV4-3 and J usage is TRBJ2-7, with D perhaps given as TRBD1 or TRBD2 (6 bases each). The CDR3 is 17 residues long. V was trimmed by 0 bases and J by 0 bases, leaving 15 bases between them. Germline loops: CDR1 LGHNA, CDR2 YSLEER. CDR3 in DNA: TGCGCCAGCAGCCAAGATTCCACCAGGGGACTCTCCTACGAGCAGTACTTC. The encoded protein is CASSQDSTRGLSYEQYF.

This clonotype was recorded a few times. This chain joins TRBV4-3 and TRBJ2-1; maybe TRBD2 (5 bases). The CDR3 runs to 15 residues. Trimming shortened V by 0 bases and J by 5 bases, and 11 bases separated the two germline ends. CDR1 is LGHNA and CDR2 is YSLEER in the germline V gene. The CDR3, as DNA: TGCGCCAGCAGCCAAGATGGAGGACTTAACAATGAGCAGTTCTTC. Amino acid sequence: CASSQDGGLNNEQFF.

On this clonotype itself: Being one base from a much bigger clone, this may be a read error. Here the CDR3 reads CASSLWLGGTQYF. The CDR3 nucleotides read TGTGCCAGCAGTTTATGGTTAGGAGGTACGCAGTATTTT. V is TRBV27 and J is TRBJ2-3, with D maybe TRBD2 (5 bases). CDR1 is MNHEY and CDR2 is SMNVEV in the germline V gene (reference sequence). Trimming left V 1 base short and J 8 bases short, with 10 bases between. The CDR3 consists of 13 residues.

V is TRBV5-1 and J is TRBJ2-7; TRBD2 agrees at 11 bases. Trimming at V came to 3 bases and at J to 0 bases, leaving 5 bases not matched to a gene. From germline, CDR1 is SGHRS and CDR2 YFSETQ. The CDR3 sequence is 16 residues long. In DNA form, the CDR3 reads TGCGCCAGCAGCTCCTCTACTAGCGGGGGCTCCTACGAGCAGTACTTC. Its protein is CASSSSTSGGSYEQYF.

This clonotype was found many times. This chain connects TRBV28 to TRBJ2-5, with 8 bases matching TRBD2. Germline CDR1 reads MDHEN; CDR2 reads SYDVKM. The trim removed 5 bases at V and 3 bases at J, leaving 14 bases unmatched. The CDR3 runs to 17 residues. The CDR3 nucleotides read TGTGCCAGCAGTCTCCCGTCGGTGGGACTAGAAGAAGAGACCCAGTACTTC. Protein product: CASSLPSVGLEEETQYF.

The chain links TRBV27 to TRBJ2-3, with D perhaps matching TRBD1 (5 bases). The J call may be faulty, since TRBJ1-5 better matches the DNA end. Looked up from germline, CDR1 is MNHEY and CDR2 is SMNVEV (reference sequence). The CDR3 length is 15 residues. CDR3 protein: CASSFGTFKADTQHF. CDR3 nucleotide sequence: TGTGCCAGCAGTTTCGGGACTTTCAAAGCAGATACGCAGCATTTT.

The rearrangement joins TRBV20-1 to TRBJ2-7; D perhaps matches TRBD2 (5 bases). Germline V gene sequence: CDR1 DFQATT, CDR2 SNEGSKA (reference sequence). The CDR3 is 12 residues long. V was clipped by 7 bases and J by 0 bases, with 10 bases between them. The CDR3 DNA is TGCAGTGTGTCGGGAAACTCCTACGAGCAGTACTTC. The encoded protein is CSVSGNSYEQYF.

Many counts were recorded for this clonotype. The V and J genes are TRBV3-1 and TRBJ2-1; D is undetermined. From germline, CDR1 is LGHDT and CDR2 YNNKEL (reference sequence). The CDR3 totals 11 residues. Trimming shortened V by 0 bases and J by 12 bases, and 6 bases separated the two germline ends. The DNA of the CDR3 is TGTGCCAGCAGCCAAGATTTGGGGCAGTTCTTC. As protein: CASSQDLGQFF.

This clonotype occurred a few times. The chain combines TRBV7-8 with TRBJ1-5; D remains ambiguous. V lost 6 bases, J lost 0 bases, and 9 bases lay in between. Germline CDR1 reads SGHVS; CDR2 reads FQNEAQ. CDR3 length: 14 amino acids. CDR3 in amino acids: CASRSGFSNQPQHF. The CDR3 DNA follows: TGTGCCAGCAGGTCAGGCTTTAGCAATCAGCCCCAGCATTTT.

This clonotype was counted at least ten times. The chain combines TRBV4-3 with TRBJ2-7; the D gene is possibly TRBD1 (6 bases). Germline values: CDR1 LGHNA, CDR2 YSLEER. This CDR3 is built from 13 residues. V gave up 0 bases and J gave up 3 bases, with 6 bases separating them. The CDR3 region is CASSQEQGYEQYF. The CDR3 bases are TGCGCCAGCAGCCAAGAACAGGGCTACGAGCAGTACTTC.

The chain joins TRBV9 to TRBJ2-7, with D possibly matching TRBD1 (6 bases). CDR1 SGDLS and CDR2 YYNGEE come from the germline V gene. V lost 3 bases, J lost 1 base, and 8 bases lay in between. This CDR3 comprises 13 residues. CDR3 residues: CASSAGQSYEQYF. CDR3 sequence (DNA): TGTGCCAGCAGCGCAGGACAGTCCTACGAGCAGTACTTC.

This clonotype was picked up a small number of times. V usage is TRBV19 and J usage is TRBJ2-3; no firm D call. Germline V gene sequence: CDR1 LNHDA, CDR2 SQIVND (reference sequence). Trimming removed 5 bases at V and 1 base at J, with 13 bases between. CDR3 length equals 15 residues. The CDR3 DNA sequence: TGTGCCAGTAGTCCCCTGGGGATGGGCACAGATACGCAGTATTTT. Its translation: CASSPLGMGTDTQYF.

This clonotype was seen a few times. The chain recombines TRBV7-8 with TRBJ2-5; weak D call: TRBD1 (6 bases). V lost 2 bases and J lost 5, with 15 bases in between. Germline lookup yields CDR1 SGHVS and CDR2 FQNEAQ. CDR3 size: 15 residues. The CDR3 DNA follows: TGTGCCAGCAGCTTACCGGTGTCAGGGGAGGAGACCCAGTACTTC. Amino acids: CASSLPVSGEETQYF.

Many counts were recorded for this clonotype. The chain joins TRBV25-1 to TRBJ2-1; TRBD2 is a possible D gene (5 bases). The germline CDR1 and CDR2 sequences are MGHDK and SYGVNS. This CDR3 has 15 amino acids. The V end was cut by 1 base, the J end by 0 bases, with 7 bases between. CDR3 amino acids: CASSESGFSYNEQFF. The CDR3 bases are TGTGCCAGCAGTGAATCGGGATTCTCCTACAATGAGCAGTTCTTC.

V is TRBV7-9 and J is TRBJ1-1; a possible D gene is TRBD1 (5 bases). The germline CDR1 and CDR2 sequences are SEHNR and FQNEAQ (reference sequence). Trimming removed 9 bases from V and 0 bases from J, with 11 bases in between. The CDR3 runs 13 residues. This CDR3 reads CARDSSMNTEAFF. Written as DNA, the CDR3 is TGTGCCAGAGACAGCTCGATGAACACTGAAGCTTTCTTT.

The J gene is TRBJ2-3, the V gene TRBV30; D is undetermined. Germline V gives CDR1 GTSNPN, CDR2 SVGIG (reference sequence). V lost 2 bases, J lost 7 bases, and 7 bases lay in between. The length of the CDR3 is 11 residues. CDR3 protein: CAWSSSNTQYF. CDR3 coding DNA: TGTGCCTGGAGTAGTAGTAATACGCAGTATTTT.

A note on this clonotype: Given a much more abundant clone one base away, this may be a read error. This rearrangement joins TRBV5-1 to TRBJ2-7, with 11 bases fitting TRBD1. J was trimmed by 4 bases and V by 3 bases; bases with no gene match: 3. There are 14 residues in the CDR3. The V gene's germline CDR1 is SGHRS and CDR2 YFSETQ. CDR3 region: CASSWTGGPYEQYF. The DNA for the CDR3 is TGCGCCAGCAGCTGGACAGGGGGCCCTTACGAGCAGTACTTC.